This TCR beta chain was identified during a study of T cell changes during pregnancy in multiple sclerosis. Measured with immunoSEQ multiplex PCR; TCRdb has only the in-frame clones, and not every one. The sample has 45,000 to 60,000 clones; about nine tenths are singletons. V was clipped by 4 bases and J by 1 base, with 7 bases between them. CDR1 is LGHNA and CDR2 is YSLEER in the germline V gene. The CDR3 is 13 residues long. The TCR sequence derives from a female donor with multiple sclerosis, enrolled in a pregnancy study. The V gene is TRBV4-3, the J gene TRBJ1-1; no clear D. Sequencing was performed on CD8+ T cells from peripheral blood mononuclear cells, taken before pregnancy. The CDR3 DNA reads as TGCGCCAGCAGCCGATCAGAGAACACTGAAGCTTTCTTT. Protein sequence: CASSRSENTEAFF.